This T cell receptor beta chain appears in the sequencing data of a study of blood T cells in healthy people across ages. Whole-study context: There was about one barcoded beta molecule captured by template switching per two T cells.

The use of a sample-barcoded 5' primer and a J-beta primer mix characterized a second PCR of about 7 to 12 cycles. Researchers report that each sample yielded at least 2.5 million CDR3-containing paired-end reads. TCRdb re-derived calls from the 5' RACE reads in MiXCR, one entry per CDR3 protein. This table has some 1.5 million distinct CDR3 sequences, 25% to 30% appearing once. CDR3 size: 14 residues. Between the trimmed V and J ends, which lost 6 bases and 4 bases, there was a span of 16 bases. CDR1 is MNHNY, CDR2 SVGAGI, per germline (reference sequence). This clonotype was recorded a few times. Every donor gave 8 to 10 milliliters of peripheral blood.

The source material was blood. The genes are TRBV6-6 and TRBJ2-7; D is possibly TRBD1 (6 bases). The sequence was collected from a woman in her twenties or thirties in good health. The CDR3 DNA reads as TGTGCCAGCAGCCAACCGGACAGAATATACGAGCAGTACTTC. Translation: CASSQPDRIYEQYF.